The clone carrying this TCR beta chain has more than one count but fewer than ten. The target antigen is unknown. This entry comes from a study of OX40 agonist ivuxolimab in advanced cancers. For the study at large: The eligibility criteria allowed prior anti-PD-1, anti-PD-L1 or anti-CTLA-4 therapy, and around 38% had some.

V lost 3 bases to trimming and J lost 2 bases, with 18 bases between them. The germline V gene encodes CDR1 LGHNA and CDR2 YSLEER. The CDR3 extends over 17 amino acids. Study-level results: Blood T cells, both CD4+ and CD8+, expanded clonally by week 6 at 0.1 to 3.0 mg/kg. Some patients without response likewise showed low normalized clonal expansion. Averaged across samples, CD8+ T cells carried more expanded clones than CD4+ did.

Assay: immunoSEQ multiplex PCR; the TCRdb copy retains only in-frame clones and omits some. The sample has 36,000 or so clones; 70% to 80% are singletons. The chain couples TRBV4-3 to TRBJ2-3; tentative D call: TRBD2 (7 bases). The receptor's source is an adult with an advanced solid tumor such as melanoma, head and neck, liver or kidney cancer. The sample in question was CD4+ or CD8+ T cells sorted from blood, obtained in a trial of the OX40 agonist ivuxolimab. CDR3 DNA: TGCGCCAGCAGCCATACCCGGGGGGCCTCTGACACAGATACGCAGTATTTT. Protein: CASSHTRGASDTDTQYF.